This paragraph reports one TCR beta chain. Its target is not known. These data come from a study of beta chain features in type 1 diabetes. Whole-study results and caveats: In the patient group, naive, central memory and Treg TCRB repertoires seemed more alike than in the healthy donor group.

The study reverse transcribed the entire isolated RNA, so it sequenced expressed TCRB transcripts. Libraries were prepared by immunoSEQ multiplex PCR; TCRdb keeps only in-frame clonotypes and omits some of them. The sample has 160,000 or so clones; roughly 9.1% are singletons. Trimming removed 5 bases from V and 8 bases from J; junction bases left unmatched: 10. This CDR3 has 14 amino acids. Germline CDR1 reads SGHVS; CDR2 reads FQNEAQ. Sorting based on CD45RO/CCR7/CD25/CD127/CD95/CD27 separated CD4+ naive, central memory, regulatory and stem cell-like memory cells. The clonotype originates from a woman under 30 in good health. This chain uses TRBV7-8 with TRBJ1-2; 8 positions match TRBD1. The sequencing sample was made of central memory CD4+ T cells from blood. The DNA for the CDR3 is TGTGCCAGCAGCACCTCTAGGACAGGGATCGGCTACACCTTC. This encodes CASSTSRTGIGYTF. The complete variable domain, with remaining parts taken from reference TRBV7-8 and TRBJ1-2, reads GAGVSQSPRYKVAKRGQDVALRCDPISGHVSLFWYQQALGQGPEFLTYFQNEAQLDKSGLPSDRFFAERPEGSVSTLKIQRTQQEDSAVYLCASSTSRTGIGYTFGSGTRLTVV.